This paragraph covers one T cell receptor delta chain sequence. Its specificity is unknown. The protein held in TCRdb is that of a much larger clone and does not match this DNA's translation at residue 12, likely because of a read error; the protein shown is translated from the DNA. The CDR3 runs to 17 residues. Looked up from germline, CDR1 is GEAIGNYY and CDR2 is EKD. TCRdb re-called clones from the RT-PCR reads using CATT. The sample consists of around 340 delta-chain clones, approximately 19% of them appearing once. The data derive from a study of gammadelta T cells in human blood. Study-wide points: Right after birth, innate γδ T cells reportedly expanded polyclonally after microbial exposure.

The gene calls are TRDV2 and TRDJ3; 9 bases are a match to TRDD3. Since TCRdb gives no J gene, matching the DNA to germline was used here to assign it. Specimen: Vgamma9Vdelta2 gamma-delta T cells from fetal blood. The sequence derives from a human fetus. The DNA for the CDR3 is TGTGCCTGTGATACTGGGGGACTCTCCTGGGACCCCCGACAGATGTTTTTC. Translation gives CACDTGGLSWDPRQMFF.